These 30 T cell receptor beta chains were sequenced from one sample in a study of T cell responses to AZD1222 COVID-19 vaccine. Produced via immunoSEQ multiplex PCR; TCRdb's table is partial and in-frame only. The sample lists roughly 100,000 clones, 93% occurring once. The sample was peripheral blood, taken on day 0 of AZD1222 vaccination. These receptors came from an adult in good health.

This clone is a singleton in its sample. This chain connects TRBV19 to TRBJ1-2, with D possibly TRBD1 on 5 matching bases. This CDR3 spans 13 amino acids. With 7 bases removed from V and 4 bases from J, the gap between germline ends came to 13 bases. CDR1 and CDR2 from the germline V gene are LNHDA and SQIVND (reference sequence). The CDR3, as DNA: TGTGCCAGTATTCCGCCGGGACGCTATGGCTACACCTTC. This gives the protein CASIPPGRYGYTF.

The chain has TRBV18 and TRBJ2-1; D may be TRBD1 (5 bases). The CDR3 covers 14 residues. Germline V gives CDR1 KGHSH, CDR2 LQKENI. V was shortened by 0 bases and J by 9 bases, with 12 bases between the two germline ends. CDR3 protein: CASSPPGDPGEQFF. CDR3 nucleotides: TGTGCCAGCTCACCACCAGGGGATCCAGGTGAGCAGTTCTTC.

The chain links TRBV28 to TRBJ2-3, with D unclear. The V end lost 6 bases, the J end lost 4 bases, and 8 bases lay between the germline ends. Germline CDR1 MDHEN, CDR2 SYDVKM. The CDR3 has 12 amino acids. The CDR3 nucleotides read TGTGCCAGCAGAAAGTTCGCAGATACGCAGTATTTT. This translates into CASRKFADTQYF.

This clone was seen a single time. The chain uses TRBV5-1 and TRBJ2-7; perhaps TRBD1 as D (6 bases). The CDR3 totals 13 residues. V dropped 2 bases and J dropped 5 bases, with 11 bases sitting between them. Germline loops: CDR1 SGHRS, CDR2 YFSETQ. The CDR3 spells CASSLRQENEQYF. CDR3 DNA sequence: TGCGCCAGCAGCTTAAGACAGGAGAACGAGCAGTACTTC.

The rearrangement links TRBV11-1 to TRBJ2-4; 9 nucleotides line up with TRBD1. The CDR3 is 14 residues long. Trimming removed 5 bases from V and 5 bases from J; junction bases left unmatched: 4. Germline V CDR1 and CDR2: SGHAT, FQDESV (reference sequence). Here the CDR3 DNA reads TGTGCCAGCAGCCAAACAGGGGGCGAAAACATTCAGTACTTC. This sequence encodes CASSQTGGENIQYF.

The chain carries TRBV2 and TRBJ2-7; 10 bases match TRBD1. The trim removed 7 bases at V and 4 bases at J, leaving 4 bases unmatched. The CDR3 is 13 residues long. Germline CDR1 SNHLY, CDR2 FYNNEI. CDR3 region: CASNRDRGYEQYF. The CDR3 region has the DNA TGTGCCAGCAACCGGGACAGGGGTTACGAGCAGTACTTC.

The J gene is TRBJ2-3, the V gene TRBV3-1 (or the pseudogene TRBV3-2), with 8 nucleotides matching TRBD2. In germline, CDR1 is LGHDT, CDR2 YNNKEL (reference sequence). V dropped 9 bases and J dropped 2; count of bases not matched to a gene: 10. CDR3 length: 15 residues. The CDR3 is CARGPIAGFTDTQYF. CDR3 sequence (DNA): TGTGCCAGGGGACCCATAGCGGGATTCACAGATACGCAGTATTTT.

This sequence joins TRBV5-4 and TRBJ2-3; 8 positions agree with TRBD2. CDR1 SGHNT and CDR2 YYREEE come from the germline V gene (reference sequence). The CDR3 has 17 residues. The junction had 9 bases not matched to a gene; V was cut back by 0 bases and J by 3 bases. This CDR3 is CASSLGGLAAATDTQYF. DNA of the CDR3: TGTGCCAGCAGCTTGGGAGGACTAGCTGCCGCGACAGATACGCAGTATTTT. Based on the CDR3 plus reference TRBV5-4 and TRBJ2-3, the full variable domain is ETGVTQSPTHLIKTRGQQVTLRCSSQSGHNTVSWYQQALGQGPQFIFQYYREEENGRGNFPPRFSGLQFPNYSSELNVNALELDDSALYLCASSLGGLAAATDTQYFGPGTRLTVL.

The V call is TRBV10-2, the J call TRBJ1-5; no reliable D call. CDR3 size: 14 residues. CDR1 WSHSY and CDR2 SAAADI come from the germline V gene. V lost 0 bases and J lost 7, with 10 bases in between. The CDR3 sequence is CASSESTPIQPQHF. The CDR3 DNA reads TGCGCCAGCAGTGAGTCGACTCCGATACAGCCCCAGCATTTT.

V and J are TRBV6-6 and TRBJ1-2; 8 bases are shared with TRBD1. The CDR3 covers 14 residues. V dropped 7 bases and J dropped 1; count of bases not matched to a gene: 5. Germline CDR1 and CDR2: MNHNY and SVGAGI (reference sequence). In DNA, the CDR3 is TGTGCCAGCACCCAGGACAGGGTTAACTATGGCTACACCTTC. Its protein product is CASTQDRVNYGYTF.

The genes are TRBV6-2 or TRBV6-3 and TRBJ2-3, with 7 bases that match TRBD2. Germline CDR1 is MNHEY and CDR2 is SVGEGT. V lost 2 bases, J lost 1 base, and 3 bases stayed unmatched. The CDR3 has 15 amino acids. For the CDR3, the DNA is TGTGCCAGCAGTTACCCTCGGGGGGGCACAGATACGCAGTATTTT. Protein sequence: CASSYPRGGTDTQYF.

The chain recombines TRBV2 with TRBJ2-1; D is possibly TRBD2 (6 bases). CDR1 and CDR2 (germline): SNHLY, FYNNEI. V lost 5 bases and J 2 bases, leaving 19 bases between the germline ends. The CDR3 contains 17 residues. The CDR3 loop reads CASSLQMGGGTYNEQFF. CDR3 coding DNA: TGTGCCAGCAGTCTACAAATGGGCGGCGGGACCTACAATGAGCAGTTCTTC. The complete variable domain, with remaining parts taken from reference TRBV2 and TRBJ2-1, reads EPEVTQTPSHQVTQMGQEVILRCVPISNHLYFYWYRQILGQKVEFLVSFYNNEISEKSEIFDDQFSVERPDGSNFTLKIRSTKLEDSAMYFCASSLQMGGGTYNEQFFGPGTRLTVL.

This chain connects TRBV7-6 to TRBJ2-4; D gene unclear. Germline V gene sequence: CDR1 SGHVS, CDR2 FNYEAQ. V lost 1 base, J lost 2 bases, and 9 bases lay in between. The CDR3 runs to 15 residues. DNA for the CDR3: TGTGCCAGCAGCTTAGGGGGTTTTTCCAAAAACATTCAGTACTTC. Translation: CASSLGGFSKNIQYF. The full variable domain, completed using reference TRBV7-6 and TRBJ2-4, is GAGVSQSPRYKVTKRGQDVALRCDPISGHVSLYWYRQALGQGPEFLTYFNYEAQQDKSGLPNDRFSAERPEGSISTLTIQRTEQRDSAMYRCASSLGGFSKNIQYFGAGTRLSVL.

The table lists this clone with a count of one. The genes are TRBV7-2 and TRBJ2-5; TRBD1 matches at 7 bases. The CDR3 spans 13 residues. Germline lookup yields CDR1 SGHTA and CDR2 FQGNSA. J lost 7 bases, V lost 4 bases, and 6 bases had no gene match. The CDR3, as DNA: TGTGCCAGCAGCTCCGACAGGGTACCGACCCAGTACTTC. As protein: CASSSDRVPTQYF.

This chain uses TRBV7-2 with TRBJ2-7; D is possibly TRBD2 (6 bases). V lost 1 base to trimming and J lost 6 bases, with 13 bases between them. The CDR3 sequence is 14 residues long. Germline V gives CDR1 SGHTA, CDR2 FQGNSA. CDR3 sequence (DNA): TGTGCCAGCAGCTTAGGCGGGGCCCGCCGCGAGCAGTACTTC. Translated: CASSLGGARREQYF. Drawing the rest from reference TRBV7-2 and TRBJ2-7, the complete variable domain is GAGVSQSPSNKVTEKGKDVELRCDPISGHTALYWYRQSLGQGLEFLIYFQGNSAPDKSGLPSDRFSAERTGGSVSTLTIQRTQQEDSAVYLCASSLGGARREQYFGPGTRLTVT.

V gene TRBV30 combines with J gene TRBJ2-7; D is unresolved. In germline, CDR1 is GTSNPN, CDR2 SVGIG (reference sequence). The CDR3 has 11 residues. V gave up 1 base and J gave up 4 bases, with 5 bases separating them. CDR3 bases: TGTGCCTGGAGTGACGGTTACGAGCAGTACTTC. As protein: CAWSDGYEQYF.

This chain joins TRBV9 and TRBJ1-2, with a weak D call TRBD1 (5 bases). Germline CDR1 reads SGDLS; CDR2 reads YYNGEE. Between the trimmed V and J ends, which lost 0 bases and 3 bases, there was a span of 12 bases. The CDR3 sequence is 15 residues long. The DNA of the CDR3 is TGTGCCAGCAGCGTAGAGGGGCGGGCATACTATGGCTACACCTTC. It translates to CASSVEGRAYYGYTF.

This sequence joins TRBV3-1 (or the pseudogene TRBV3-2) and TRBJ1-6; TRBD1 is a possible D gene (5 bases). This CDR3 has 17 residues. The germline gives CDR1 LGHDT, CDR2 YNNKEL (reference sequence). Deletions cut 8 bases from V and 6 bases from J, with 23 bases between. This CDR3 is CASQGGRTNWGNSPLHF. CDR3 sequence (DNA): TGTGCCAGCCAGGGAGGGCGGACGAATTGGGGTAATTCACCCCTCCACTTT.

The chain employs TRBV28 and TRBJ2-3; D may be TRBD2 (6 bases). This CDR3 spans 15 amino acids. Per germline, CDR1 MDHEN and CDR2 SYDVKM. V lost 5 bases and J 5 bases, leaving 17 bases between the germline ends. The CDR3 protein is CASSLFVGRGDTQYF. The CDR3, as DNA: TGTGCCAGCAGTCTCTTCGTCGGGAGAGGAGATACGCAGTATTTT.

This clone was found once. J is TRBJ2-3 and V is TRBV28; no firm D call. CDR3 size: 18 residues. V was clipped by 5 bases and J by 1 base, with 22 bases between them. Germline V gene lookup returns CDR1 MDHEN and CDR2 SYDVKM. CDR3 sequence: CASSTPHLGVEGTDTQYF. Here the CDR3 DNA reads TGTGCCAGCAGTACCCCCCATCTTGGCGTTGAAGGCACAGATACGCAGTATTTT.

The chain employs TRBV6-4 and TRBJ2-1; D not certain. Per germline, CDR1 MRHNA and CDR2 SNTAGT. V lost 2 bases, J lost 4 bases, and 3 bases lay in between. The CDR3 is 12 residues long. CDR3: CASSDGYNEQFF. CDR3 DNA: TGTGCCAGCAGTGACGGTTACAATGAGCAGTTCTTC.

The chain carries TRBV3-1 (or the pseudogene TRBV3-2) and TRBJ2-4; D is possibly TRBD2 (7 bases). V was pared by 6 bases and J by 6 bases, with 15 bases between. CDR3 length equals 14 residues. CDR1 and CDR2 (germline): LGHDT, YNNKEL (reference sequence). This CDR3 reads CASSSGGRGNIQYF. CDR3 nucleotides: TGTGCCAGCAGTTCCGGGGGGCGGGGAAACATTCAGTACTTC.

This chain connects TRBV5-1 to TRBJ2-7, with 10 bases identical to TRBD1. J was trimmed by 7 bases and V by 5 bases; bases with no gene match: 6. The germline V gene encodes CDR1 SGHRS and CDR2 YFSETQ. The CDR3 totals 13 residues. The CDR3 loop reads CASREGTGVEQYF. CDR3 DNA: TGCGCCAGCAGAGAAGGGACAGGGGTTGAGCAGTACTTC. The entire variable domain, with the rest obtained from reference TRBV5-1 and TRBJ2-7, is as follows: KAGVTQTPRYLIKTRGQQVTLSCSPISGHRSVSWYQQTPGQGLQFLFEYFSETQRNKGNFPGRFSGRQFSNSRSEMNVSTLELGDSALYLCASREGTGVEQYFGPGTRLTVT.

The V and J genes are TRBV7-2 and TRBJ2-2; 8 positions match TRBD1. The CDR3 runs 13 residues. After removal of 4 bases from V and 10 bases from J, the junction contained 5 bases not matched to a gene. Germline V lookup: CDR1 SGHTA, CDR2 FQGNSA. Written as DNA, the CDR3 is TGTGCCAGCAGCTCGCGACAGGGGACGGAGCTGTTTTTT. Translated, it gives CASSSRQGTELFF.

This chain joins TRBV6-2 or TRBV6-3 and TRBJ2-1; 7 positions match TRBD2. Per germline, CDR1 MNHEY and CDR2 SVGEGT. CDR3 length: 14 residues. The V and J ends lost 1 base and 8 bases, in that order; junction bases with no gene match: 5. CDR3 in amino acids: CASSYWTRGHEQFF. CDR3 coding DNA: TGTGCCAGCAGTTACTGGACTAGAGGGCATGAGCAGTTCTTC.

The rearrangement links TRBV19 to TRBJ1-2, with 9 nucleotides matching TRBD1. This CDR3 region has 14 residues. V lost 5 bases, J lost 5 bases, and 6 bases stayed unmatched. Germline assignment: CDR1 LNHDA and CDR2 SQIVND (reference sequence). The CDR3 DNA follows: TGTGCCAGTAGTCCCACAGGGGGCGGATATGGCTACACCTTC. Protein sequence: CASSPTGGGYGYTF.

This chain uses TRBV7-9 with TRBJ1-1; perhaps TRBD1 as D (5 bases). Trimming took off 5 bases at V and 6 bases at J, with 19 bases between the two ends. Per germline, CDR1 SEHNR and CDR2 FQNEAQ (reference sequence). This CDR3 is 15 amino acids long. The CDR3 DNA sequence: TGTGCCAGCAGCAAAGAAGGGGTTGGAGGCGCTGAAGCTTTCTTT. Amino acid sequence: CASSKEGVGGAEAFF.

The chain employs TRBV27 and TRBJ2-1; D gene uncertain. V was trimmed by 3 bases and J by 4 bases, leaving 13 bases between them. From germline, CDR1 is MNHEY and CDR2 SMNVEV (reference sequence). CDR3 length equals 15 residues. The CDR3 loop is CASSFVAEVYNEQFF. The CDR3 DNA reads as TGTGCCAGCAGTTTCGTGGCAGAGGTTTACAATGAGCAGTTCTTC.

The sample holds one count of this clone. DNA of the CDR3: TGTGCCAGCAGCGTAGCTGTCACAGATACGCAGTATTTT. Amino acid sequence: CASSVAVTDTQYF. This chain joins TRBV9 and TRBJ2-3; no definite D call. V dropped 0 bases and J dropped 2 bases, with 4 bases sitting between them. CDR1 is SGDLS, CDR2 YYNGEE, per germline. This CDR3 is 13 amino acids long.

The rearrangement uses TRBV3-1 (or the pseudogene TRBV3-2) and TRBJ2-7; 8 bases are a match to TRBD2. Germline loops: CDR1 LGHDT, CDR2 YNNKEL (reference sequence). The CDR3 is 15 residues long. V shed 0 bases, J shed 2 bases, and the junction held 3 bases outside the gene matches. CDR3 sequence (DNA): TGTGCCAGCAGCCAAGATGTCGGGAGGGCCTACGAGCAGTACTTC. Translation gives CASSQDVGRAYEQYF.